This is a list of T cell receptor beta chains from one sample in a study of blood T cell repertoires in COVID-19. Only in-frame clones appear in the TCRdb table, and some are missing; sequencing was by immunoSEQ multiplex PCR. Counted here are some 330,000 clones, approximately 88% occurring once; the ten biggest clones make up about 3.9%. The sample consisted of peripheral blood. The receptors were gathered from a woman aged 50 to 65 with active or convalescent COVID-19. Both conserved end residues are part of each CDR3. The order of the fields is V gene, clone size, D gene, J gene, CDR3 DNA, CDR3 protein. A D gene is named only where the DNA matches it firmly. The size entry is marked missing in some rows and otherwise reads once, few, many or a size class.

v_gene: TRBV6-1
abundance: once
d_gene: TRBD1
j_gene: TRBJ1-4
CDR3nt: TGTGCCAGCAGTGGCCGCTCACTGCGACAGGGGGGGGAAAAACTGTTTTTT
CDR3aa: CASSGRSLRQGGEKLFF

v_gene: TRBV11-1
abundance: once
d_gene: TRBD1
j_gene: TRBJ1-1
CDR3nt: TGTGCCAGCAGCAATAAAACAGGGGCGAACACTGAAGCTTTCTTT
CDR3aa: CASSNKTGANTEAFF

v_gene: TRBV7-8
abundance: .
d_gene: .
j_gene: TRBJ1-5
CDR3nt: TGTGCCAGCAGCTTGGGGCTCGATCAGCCCCAGCATTTT
CDR3aa: CASSLGLDQPQHF

v_gene: TRBV29-1
abundance: .
d_gene: TRBD1
j_gene: TRBJ2-2
CDR3nt: TGCAGCGTTGGCGTAACAGGGGCGAACACCGGGGAGCTGTTTTTT
CDR3aa: CSVGVTGANTGELFF

v_gene: TRBV24-1
abundance: .
d_gene: .
j_gene: TRBJ2-7
CDR3nt: TGTGCCACCAGTTGGAGAGGGTACGAGCAGTACTTC
CDR3aa: CATSWRGYEQYF

v_gene: TRBV11-2
abundance: .
d_gene: .
j_gene: TRBJ2-7
CDR3nt: TGTGCCAGCAGCCGAGAAGGGGGGGGTTACGAGCAGTACTTC
CDR3aa: CASSREGGGYEQYF

v_gene: TRBV7-9
abundance: .
d_gene: .
j_gene: TRBJ1-1
CDR3nt: TGTGCCAGCAGTCTACAGGGAGACACTGAAGCTTTCTTT
CDR3aa: CASSLQGDTEAFF

v_gene: TRBV28
abundance: .
d_gene: TRBD1
j_gene: TRBJ1-5
CDR3nt: TGTGCCAGCAGTTTATCAGGGGGCGGCAATCAGCCCCAGCATTTT
CDR3aa: CASSLSGGGNQPQHF

v_gene: TRBV15
abundance: .
d_gene: .
j_gene: TRBJ1-6
CDR3nt: TGTGCCACCAGCAGAGACTATATCTATAATTCACCCCTCCACTTT
CDR3aa: CATSRDYIYNSPLHF

v_gene: TRBV9
abundance: .
d_gene: TRBD2
j_gene: TRBJ2-1
CDR3nt: TGTGCCAGCGCGAGGGCTAGCGGGGGGGTTGATGAGCAGTTCTTC
CDR3aa: CASARASGGVDEQFF

v_gene: TRBV4-1
abundance: .
d_gene: .
j_gene: TRBJ2-3
CDR3nt: TGCGCCAGCAGCCAGGAGGGACAGCCTAGCACAGATACGCAGTATTTT
CDR3aa: CASSQEGQPSTDTQYF

v_gene: TRBV28
abundance: .
d_gene: .
j_gene: TRBJ2-1
CDR3nt: TGTGCCAGCATCCCACAGGTTGTGGTATCATACAATGAGCAGTTCTTC
CDR3aa: CASIPQVVVSYNEQFF

v_gene: TRBV7-3
abundance: .
d_gene: .
j_gene: TRBJ1-1
CDR3nt: TGTGCCAGCAGCTTAAGGGGGCGGAACACTGAAGCTTTCTTT
CDR3aa: CASSLRGRNTEAFF

v_gene: TRBV7-3
abundance: .
d_gene: .
j_gene: TRBJ2-1
CDR3nt: TGTGCCAGCAGCTTATACCCCGGGGGTCAGCACAATGAGCAGTTCTTC
CDR3aa: CASSLYPGGQHNEQFF

v_gene: TRBV5-3
abundance: .
d_gene: .
j_gene: TRBJ2-7
CDR3nt: TGTGCCAGAAGCTTCGACAGACGGCGATCTAGCTCCTACGAGCAGTACTTC
CDR3aa: CARSFDRRRSSSYEQYF

v_gene: TRBV3-1/TRBV3-2
abundance: .
d_gene: .
j_gene: TRBJ1-2
CDR3nt: TGTGCCAGCAGCCCCAGCGGGGCACACTATGGCTACACCTTC
CDR3aa: CASSPSGAHYGYTF

v_gene: TRBV7-2
abundance: .
d_gene: .
j_gene: TRBJ2-2
CDR3nt: TGTGCCAGCAGCTTAGGAGGGAGTATTTACACCGGGGAGCTGTTTTTT
CDR3aa: CASSLGGSIYTGELFF

v_gene: TRBV6-5
abundance: .
d_gene: .
j_gene: TRBJ2-5
CDR3nt: TGTGCCAGCGGGCGTGAGACCCAGTACTTC
CDR3aa: CASGRETQYF

v_gene: TRBV5-1
abundance: .
d_gene: .
j_gene: TRBJ2-2
CDR3nt: TGCGCCAGCAGCTTTGGAGGGAACACCGGGGAGCTGTTTTTT
CDR3aa: CASSFGGNTGELFF

v_gene: TRBV5-1
abundance: .
d_gene: TRBD1
j_gene: TRBJ1-6
CDR3nt: TGCGCCAGCAGCGTGAAAACAGGGGAGGACAATTCACCCCTCCACTTT
CDR3aa: CASSVKTGEDNSPLHF

v_gene: TRBV19
abundance: once
d_gene: .
j_gene: TRBJ2-5
CDR3nt: TGTGCCAGTAGTATAGAGGGGGGGCGCGTTGTGGAGACCCAGTACTTC
CDR3aa: CASSIEGGRVVETQYF

v_gene: TRBV3-1/TRBV3-2
abundance: .
d_gene: .
j_gene: TRBJ2-1
CDR3nt: TGTGCCAGCAGCCAAGGCGGGACGGGGAATGAGCAGTTCTTC
CDR3aa: CASSQGGTGNEQFF

v_gene: TRBV6-2/TRBV6-3
abundance: .
d_gene: .
j_gene: TRBJ1-1
CDR3nt: TGTGCCAGCAGTTACCAGGGTTCGTCGAACACTGAAGCTTTCTTT
CDR3aa: CASSYQGSSNTEAFF

v_gene: TRBV2
abundance: .
d_gene: .
j_gene: TRBJ2-7
CDR3nt: TGTGCCAGCAGTGGGACATTCTCCTACGAGCAGTACTTC
CDR3aa: CASSGTFSYEQYF

v_gene: TRBV28
abundance: .
d_gene: .
j_gene: TRBJ2-1
CDR3nt: TGTGCCAGCAGCGTGGGGCAGGGGATGTACAATGAGCAGTTCTTC
CDR3aa: CASSVGQGMYNEQFF

v_gene: TRBV15
abundance: .
d_gene: TRBD1
j_gene: TRBJ1-4
CDR3nt: TGTGCCACCAGCAGACTCGGGACAGCGGAGCAGAAACTGTTTTTT
CDR3aa: CATSRLGTAEQKLFF

v_gene: TRBV6-5
abundance: .
d_gene: TRBD1
j_gene: TRBJ2-7
CDR3nt: TGTGCCAGCAGTACACCCGGGACAGCCTCCTACGAGCAGTACTTC
CDR3aa: CASSTPGTASYEQYF

v_gene: TRBV6-5
abundance: many
d_gene: .
j_gene: TRBJ2-2
CDR3nt: TGTGCCAGCAGGGCAGGGGCCGGGGAGCTGTTTTTT
CDR3aa: CASRAGAGELFF

v_gene: TRBV18
abundance: few
d_gene: TRBD1
j_gene: TRBJ1-1
CDR3nt: TGTGCCAGCTCACCCGGGACAGGGGGCCGTACTGAAGCTTTCTTT
CDR3aa: CASSPGTGGRTEAFF

v_gene: TRBV6-5
abundance: once
d_gene: .
j_gene: TRBJ1-5
CDR3nt: TGTGCCAGCAGGGAGGGGATTCTCAATCAGCCCCAGCATTTT
CDR3aa: CASREGILNQPQHF

v_gene: TRBV28
abundance: .
d_gene: .
j_gene: TRBJ2-6
CDR3nt: TGTGCCAGCAGTTTACCGGGGTCTGGGGCCAACGTCCTGACTTTC
CDR3aa: CASSLPGSGANVLTF

v_gene: TRBV30
abundance: .
d_gene: .
j_gene: TRBJ1-2
CDR3nt: TGTGCCTGGAGTGGGACAAACTATGGCTACACCTTC
CDR3aa: CAWSGTNYGYTF

v_gene: TRBV15
abundance: .
d_gene: .
j_gene: TRBJ1-5
CDR3nt: TGTGCCACCAGCAGAGGCGGGACTATCAGGGGCAATCAGCCCCAGCATTTT
CDR3aa: CATSRGGTIRGNQPQHF

v_gene: TRBV2
abundance: few
d_gene: TRBD1
j_gene: TRBJ1-3
CDR3nt: TGTGCCAGCAGCTTCCAGGGGGCTGGAAACACCATATATTTT
CDR3aa: CASSFQGAGNTIYF

v_gene: TRBV7-9
abundance: .
d_gene: .
j_gene: TRBJ2-7
CDR3nt: TGTGCCAGCAGCGACTGGCACGAGCAGTACTTC
CDR3aa: CASSDWHEQYF

v_gene: TRBV4-3
abundance: .
d_gene: .
j_gene: TRBJ1-2
CDR3nt: TGCGCCAGCAGCCAAGATGGGGGGACTGCTATATACTATGGCTACACCTTC
CDR3aa: CASSQDGGTAIYYGYTF

v_gene: TRBV27
abundance: .
d_gene: .
j_gene: TRBJ2-5
CDR3nt: TGTGCCAGCGCCTTAGCTGGGCAAGAGACCCAGTACTTC
CDR3aa: CASALAGQETQYF

v_gene: TRBV27
abundance: .
d_gene: .
j_gene: TRBJ1-5
CDR3nt: TGTGCCAGCAGTCCGTGGGGTAGCGGGGCGGGTCAGCCCCAGCATTTT
CDR3aa: CASSPWGSGAGQPQHF

v_gene: TRBV20-1
abundance: .
d_gene: .
j_gene: TRBJ2-7
CDR3nt: TGCAGTGCCCCCCTGCAGGGCGAGCAGTACTTC
CDR3aa: CSAPLQGEQYF

v_gene: TRBV5-4
abundance: once
d_gene: TRBD1
j_gene: TRBJ2-7
CDR3nt: TGTGCCAGCAGCCGGCCGGGACAGCCCTACGAGCAGTACTTC
CDR3aa: CASSRPGQPYEQYF

v_gene: TRBV7-9
abundance: .
d_gene: .
j_gene: TRBJ2-7
CDR3nt: TGTGCCAGCAGCCCGGCAGGGCGGGGCTCCTACGAGCAGTACTTC
CDR3aa: CASSPAGRGSYEQYF

v_gene: TRBV15
abundance: .
d_gene: .
j_gene: TRBJ1-4
CDR3nt: TGTGCCACCAGCAGGCTTACAGGGAATGAAAAACTGTTTTTT
CDR3aa: CATSRLTGNEKLFF

v_gene: TRBV11-2
abundance: .
d_gene: TRBD2
j_gene: TRBJ2-5
CDR3nt: TGTGCCAGCAGCCCCGGGGAGGGACTAGAGACCCAGTACTTC
CDR3aa: CASSPGEGLETQYF

v_gene: TRBV2
abundance: .
d_gene: TRBD2
j_gene: TRBJ2-2
CDR3nt: TGTGCCAGCAGTCCTAGCGGGAGGGCCGGCACCGGGGAGCTGTTTTTT
CDR3aa: CASSPSGRAGTGELFF

v_gene: TRBV29-1
abundance: .
d_gene: TRBD2
j_gene: TRBJ2-1
CDR3nt: TGCAGCGGACCGGGACTAGCGGCGCTGAGCTCCTACAATGAGCAGTTCTTC
CDR3aa: CSGPGLAALSSYNEQFF

v_gene: TRBV4-3
abundance: .
d_gene: TRBD1
j_gene: TRBJ1-1
CDR3nt: TGCGCCAGCAGCCAAGAAAAAGGGGGCTCAGCTGAAGCTTTCTTT
CDR3aa: CASSQEKGGSAEAFF

v_gene: TRBV27
abundance: .
d_gene: TRBD1
j_gene: TRBJ1-3
CDR3nt: TGTGCCAGCAGAAGAGTCGGACAGGGAGTGAACTCTGGAAACACCATATATTTT
CDR3aa: CASRRVGQGVNSGNTIYF

v_gene: TRBV6-5
abundance: once
d_gene: TRBD2
j_gene: TRBJ2-4
CDR3nt: TGTGCCAGCAGTTACGGCGGGGAGGGAGCCAAAAACATTCAGTACTTC
CDR3aa: CASSYGGEGAKNIQYF

v_gene: TRBV5-1
abundance: once
d_gene: TRBD1
j_gene: TRBJ1-6
CDR3nt: TGCGCCAGCAGATCCGGGACAGGGGGCATCTCCTATAATTCACCCCTCCACTTT
CDR3aa: CASRSGTGGISYNSPLHF

v_gene: TRBV7-2
abundance: .
d_gene: TRBD2
j_gene: TRBJ2-7
CDR3nt: TGTGCCAGCAGCCCCTCTAGCGGGCAATCCTACGAGCAGTACTTC
CDR3aa: CASSPSSGQSYEQYF

v_gene: TRBV6-6
abundance: .
d_gene: .
j_gene: TRBJ1-5
CDR3nt: TGTGCCAGCAGTTATAGCACAGGTCATCAGCCCCAGCATTTT
CDR3aa: CASSYSTGHQPQHF

v_gene: TRBV3-1/TRBV3-2
abundance: .
d_gene: TRBD1
j_gene: TRBJ1-3
CDR3nt: TGTGCCAGCAACTACCTCGCCGGGACAGCAGACAGTGGTATAGTCGCTGGAAACACCATATATTTT
CDR3aa: CASNYLAGTADSGIVAGNTIYF

v_gene: TRBV25-1
abundance: .
d_gene: .
j_gene: TRBJ2-3
CDR3nt: TGTGCCAGCAGTGGGTCACAGGGTTTAGTGGGCACAGATACGCAGTATTTT
CDR3aa: CASSGSQGLVGTDTQYF

v_gene: TRBV5-1
abundance: .
d_gene: TRBD1
j_gene: TRBJ1-3
CDR3nt: TGCGCCAGCAGCCTCGGGACAGGGGGCACTAACACCATATATTTT
CDR3aa: CASSLGTGGTNTIYF

v_gene: TRBV6-5
abundance: .
d_gene: .
j_gene: TRBJ1-1
CDR3nt: TGTGCCAGCAGTTACTCCGGGGGAAGGTACACTGAAGCTTTCTTT
CDR3aa: CASSYSGGRYTEAFF

v_gene: TRBV5-1
abundance: .
d_gene: .
j_gene: TRBJ1-3
CDR3nt: TGCGCCAGCAGCTTGGGCGGCAGAAACTCTGGAAACACCATATATTTT
CDR3aa: CASSLGGRNSGNTIYF

v_gene: TRBV28
abundance: once
d_gene: TRBD2
j_gene: TRBJ2-1
CDR3nt: TGTGCCAGCAGTTTCCTAGCGGGGGGGTCGTTCTTC
CDR3aa: CASSFLAGGSFF